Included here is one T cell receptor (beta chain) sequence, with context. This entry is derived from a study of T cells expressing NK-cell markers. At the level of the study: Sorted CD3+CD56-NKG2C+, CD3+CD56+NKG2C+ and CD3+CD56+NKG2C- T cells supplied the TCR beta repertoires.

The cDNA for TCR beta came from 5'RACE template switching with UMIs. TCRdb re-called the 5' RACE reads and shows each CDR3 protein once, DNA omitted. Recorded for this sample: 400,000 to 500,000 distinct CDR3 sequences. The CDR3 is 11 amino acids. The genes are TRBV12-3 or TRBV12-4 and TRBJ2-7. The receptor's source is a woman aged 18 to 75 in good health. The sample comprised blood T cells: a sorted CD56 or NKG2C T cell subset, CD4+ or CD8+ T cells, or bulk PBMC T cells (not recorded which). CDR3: CASSLGREQYF.